These 26 T cell receptor beta chains came from one sample sequenced in a study of cytomegalovirus exposure and HLA in healthy donors. Profiled with immunoSEQ multiplex PCR; TCRdb holds only in-frame clones, not every one. The sample has tens of thousands of clones, 94% seen once. The sequencing input was PBMCs. The source of these receptors is a woman younger than 30 in good health and CMV-seropositive.

The V call is TRBV9, the J call TRBJ2-1, with 7 bases fitting TRBD2. The CDR3 is 14 amino acids. J lost 6 bases, V lost 5 bases, and 8 bases had no gene match. Germline V lookup: CDR1 SGDLS, CDR2 YYNGEE. CDR3 amino acids: CASSGGLGINEQFF. CDR3 nucleotides: TGTGCCAGCAGTGGTGGACTAGGAATCAATGAGCAGTTCTTC.

V gene TRBV19 combines with J gene TRBJ1-1; TRBD1 agrees at 7 bases. The germline V gene encodes CDR1 LNHDA and CDR2 SQIVND (reference sequence). This CDR3 comprises 13 residues. V shed 2 bases and J 11 bases; nucleotides not matched to a gene: 8. The CDR3 here is CASSITGANDAFF. As DNA, the CDR3 is TGTGCCAGTAGTATAACAGGGGCTAACGACGCTTTCTTT.

The V gene is TRBV29-1, the J gene TRBJ2-1; D possibly corresponds to TRBD2 (6 bases). The germline V gene encodes CDR1 SQVTM and CDR2 ANQGSEA. The CDR3 contains 13 residues. The germline V and J ends were trimmed by 8 bases and 4 bases, with 15 bases remaining between them. The CDR3 region is CSPGLRYYNEQFF. The CDR3 nucleotides are TGCAGCCCGGGACTGAGATATTACAATGAGCAGTTCTTC.

On this clone: One end of the junction fails to match germline, which may point to a read error. The J gene is TRBJ2-2, the V gene TRBV7-7, with 8 bases aligning to TRBD1. In germline, CDR1 is SSHAT, CDR2 FNYEAQ (reference sequence). CDR3 length: 16 residues. The CDR3, as DNA: TGTGCTAGCAGCGCAAACCCGGGACAGGCGTCCGGGGAGCTGTTTTTT. Its translation: CASSANPGQASGELFF.

This chain joins TRBV5-1 and TRBJ2-7, with 9 bases lining up with TRBD2. The CDR3 runs 16 residues. Trimming at V came to 0 bases and at J to 5 bases, leaving 9 bases not matched to a gene. Germline CDR1 SGHRS, CDR2 YFSETQ. CDR3 loop: CASSLAPASGNNEQYF. The CDR3 nucleotides are TGCGCCAGCAGCTTGGCCCCGGCTAGCGGGAACAACGAGCAGTACTTC.

The V and J genes are TRBV4-1 and TRBJ2-5; TRBD2 aligns across 10 bases. The germline gives CDR1 MGHRA, CDR2 YSYEKL. This CDR3 spans 15 amino acids. V was pared by 5 bases and J by 1 base, with 4 bases of the junction left unmatched. This CDR3 reads CASSRIAGGQETQYF. In nucleotides, the CDR3 is TGCGCCAGCAGCAGAATAGCGGGGGGCCAAGAGACCCAGTACTTC.

The chain employs TRBV20-1 and TRBJ2-7; D is perhaps TRBD1 (6 bases). CDR1 and CDR2 (germline): DFQATT, SNEGSKA (reference sequence). Trimming took off 3 bases at V and 5 bases at J, with 8 bases between the two ends. CDR3 length equals 11 residues. The CDR3 DNA reads as TGCAGTGCTAGGTGGGGGCACGAGCAGTACTTC. Amino acid sequence: CSARWGHEQYF.

The J gene is TRBJ2-5, the V gene TRBV7-9; TRBD2 matches 10 bases. The CDR3 has 15 amino acids. The ends lost 5 bases at V and 4 bases at J; junction bases unmatched: 7. Germline CDR1 reads SEHNR; CDR2 reads FQNEAQ (reference sequence). The CDR3 coding sequence is TGTGCCAGCAGCCGGACTAGCGGCGAAAGAGAGACCCAGTACTTC. Its translation is CASSRTSGERETQYF.

The rearrangement links TRBV6-1 to TRBJ1-3, with TRBD1 as a possible D gene (6 bases). Germline V CDR1 and CDR2: MNHNS, SASEGT. This CDR3 region has 15 residues. Deletions cut 6 bases from V and 0 bases from J, with 12 bases between. This chain's CDR3 is CASRLGHFSGNTIYF. DNA of the CDR3: TGTGCCAGCAGATTGGGACACTTCTCTGGAAACACCATATATTTT.

The chain has TRBV9 and TRBJ1-1, with TRBD1 matching 9 bases. The junction had 5 bases not matched to a gene; V was cut back by 5 bases and J by 3 bases. Germline V CDR1 and CDR2: SGDLS, YYNGEE. The CDR3 totals 14 residues. In nucleotides, the CDR3 is TGTGCCAGCAGTGGGGGGGACAGGGACACTGAAGCTTTCTTT. Its protein is CASSGGDRDTEAFF.

The gene calls are TRBV4-1 and TRBJ2-7, with 13 nucleotides matching TRBD2. V shed 1 base, J shed 1 base, and the junction held 1 base outside the gene matches. This CDR3 comprises 16 residues. CDR1 is MGHRA, CDR2 YSYEKL, per germline. CDR3 residues: CASSQGLAGGSYEQYF. The CDR3 coding sequence is TGCGCCAGCAGCCAAGGACTAGCGGGAGGATCCTACGAGCAGTACTTC.

The chain joins TRBV9 to TRBJ2-1; tentatively, D is TRBD2 (5 bases). This CDR3 spans 14 amino acids. The germline CDR1 and CDR2 sequences are SGDLS and YYNGEE. Trimming cost V 0 bases and J 9 bases, with 13 bases left between them. The CDR3 DNA reads as TGTGCCAGCAGCGTAGAATCTAGCTTCGGTGAGCAGTTCTTC. It codes for CASSVESSFGEQFF.

The J gene is TRBJ1-1, the V gene TRBV16; 9 bases fit TRBD1. The CDR3 has 15 residues. V shed 2 bases and J 3 bases; nucleotides not matched to a gene: 4. The germline V gene encodes CDR1 KGHSY and CDR2 FQNENV. The CDR3 DNA reads TGTGCCAGCAGCCAAGCCGGGACAGGGTACACTGAAGCTTTCTTT. It encodes CASSQAGTGYTEAFF.

This clone came up a few times. The chain recombines TRBV15 with TRBJ1-6; D unresolved. Trimming removed 0 bases at V and 10 bases at J, with 10 bases between. CDR1 and CDR2 from the germline V gene are LNHNV and YYDKDF (reference sequence). The CDR3 has 14 residues. The CDR3 DNA sequence: TGTGCCACCAGCAGAGATGGAGGGAACTCACCCCTCCACTTT. The encoded protein is CATSRDGGNSPLHF.

CDR3 bases: TGTGCCAGCAGTGGAACTAGCGGGGGGCTAAATGAGCAGTTCTTC. It is translated as CASSGTSGGLNEQFF. The J gene is TRBJ2-1, the V gene TRBV6-4; 12 bases are shared with TRBD2. After removal of 4 bases from V and 7 bases from J, the junction contained 5 bases not matched to a gene. The CDR3 loop spans 15 amino acids. Germline V gene lookup returns CDR1 MRHNA and CDR2 SNTAGT.

This clone has just one count. This rearrangement joins TRBV12-5 to TRBJ2-7; tentative D call: TRBD1 (5 bases). Germline CDR1 LGHNT, CDR2 FRNRAP. The V end was cut by 0 bases, the J end by 3 bases, with 21 bases between. The CDR3 has 18 residues. The CDR3 sequence: CASGLVLFDRLTLYEQYF. In nucleotides, the CDR3 is TGTGCTAGTGGTTTGGTACTTTTTGACAGACTGACCCTCTACGAGCAGTACTTC.

The genes are TRBV11-3 and TRBJ2-3; possible D gene TRBD1, 5 bases. The CDR3 runs 14 residues. Looked up from germline, CDR1 is SGHNT and CDR2 is YENEEA. V dropped 0 bases and J dropped 6 bases, with 10 bases sitting between them. For the CDR3, the DNA is TGTGCCAGCAGCTTAGAGGCAGGGCAGGATACGCAGTATTTT. It encodes CASSLEAGQDTQYF.

The chain employs TRBV7-2 and TRBJ1-6, with 9 bases fitting TRBD1. J gave up 5 bases and V 1 base, and 3 bases lay outside the gene matches. Germline V gene data show CDR1 as SGHTA and CDR2 as FQGNSA. The CDR3 runs 16 residues. CDR3 sequence reads: CASSLGGTGNNSPLHF. The CDR3 DNA follows: TGTGCCAGCAGCTTAGGTGGGACAGGGAATAATTCACCCCTCCACTTT.

The chain uses TRBV30 and TRBJ2-2; possible D gene TRBD2, 6 bases. The CDR3 length is 15 residues. Trimming took 5 bases from V and 6 from J, leaving 19 bases between them. The germline CDR1 and CDR2 sequences are GTSNPN and SVGIG (reference sequence). CDR3 bases: TGTGCCTGGTCCTGGCCCCGGGCGGGGCCCGGGGAGCTGTTTTTT. This codes for CAWSWPRAGPGELFF.

The gene calls are TRBV27 and TRBJ1-4, with unresolved D. The V gene's germline CDR1 is MNHEY and CDR2 SMNVEV (reference sequence). Trimming stripped 3 bases from V and 6 bases from J, with 14 bases between. This CDR3 comprises 15 residues. The CDR3 sequence: CASSLNGRRDEKLFF. DNA of the CDR3: TGTGCCAGCAGTTTGAACGGAAGGCGGGATGAAAAACTGTTTTTT.

V usage is TRBV30 and J usage is TRBJ2-1; D may be TRBD2 (7 bases). The germline CDR1 and CDR2 sequences are GTSNPN and SVGIG (reference sequence). The V end was cut by 0 bases, the J end by 7 bases, with 10 bases between. The CDR3 has 13 amino acids. In DNA form, the CDR3 reads TGTGCCTGGAGTGTAGGGGGGGGGAATGAGCAGTTCTTC. Protein: CAWSVGGGNEQFF.

The J gene is TRBJ2-2, the V gene TRBV4-1; the match to TRBD2 covers 14 bases. Trimming took 4 bases from V and 5 from J; bases not matched to a gene: 6. The length of the CDR3 is 17 residues. Germline assignment: CDR1 MGHRA and CDR2 YSYEKL. The CDR3 region has the DNA TGCGCCAGCAGCCCCTACGGGACTAGCGGGAGTACCGGGGAGCTGTTTTTT. Its protein product is CASSPYGTSGSTGELFF.

V gene TRBV7-2 combines with J gene TRBJ2-7; 9 bases agree with TRBD1. This CDR3 spans 15 amino acids. Trimming took 5 bases from V and 4 from J; bases not matched to a gene: 9. Germline CDR1 reads SGHTA; CDR2 reads FQGNSA. CDR3 in amino acids: CASSLTGTGFYEQYF. DNA for the CDR3: TGTGCCAGCAGCCTTACCGGGACAGGGTTTTACGAGCAGTACTTC.

The chain employs TRBV2 and TRBJ1-5; 7 positions match TRBD1. The CDR3 consists of 18 residues. Trimming removed 8 bases from V and 0 bases from J; junction bases left unmatched: 16. The V gene's germline CDR1 is SNHLY and CDR2 FYNNEI. CDR3 nucleotides: TGTGCCAGCGATGTTGGGGTAGGGGGCTCCTATAGCAATCAGCCCCAGCATTTT. Residues: CASDVGVGGSYSNQPQHF.

This chain joins TRBV7-9 and TRBJ1-5, with 7 bases lining up with TRBD1. Germline CDR1 is SEHNR and CDR2 is FQNEAQ (reference sequence). This CDR3 spans 14 amino acids. V shed 4 bases and J 3 bases; nucleotides not matched to a gene: 3. CDR3 residues: CASSYTGDNQPQHF. CDR3 DNA sequence: TGTGCCAGCAGCTACACAGGGGACAATCAGCCCCAGCATTTT.

The chain joins TRBV7-9 to TRBJ2-2; TRBD2 might be the D (6 bases). The CDR3 extends over 15 amino acids. Germline V lookup: CDR1 SEHNR, CDR2 FQNEAQ (reference sequence). Trimming stripped 4 bases from V and 6 bases from J, with 15 bases between. The CDR3 spells CASSWGLLSAGELFF. The CDR3 DNA follows: TGTGCCAGCAGCTGGGGACTCTTATCCGCCGGGGAGCTGTTTTTT.